This TCR beta chain was sequenced for a study of T-cell memory formation after mild COVID-19. Regarding the study as a whole: Second-wave clones peaking on day 37 lacked confirmed SARS-CoV-2 specificity. Clones contracting day 15 to 85 were balanced CD4/CD8; later expanders leaned CD4+. Clones that contracted clustered mainly in CM and EM if CD4+ and in EMRA if CD8+.

Trimming cost V 6 bases and J 9 bases, with 15 bases left between them. The CDR3 extends over 11 amino acids. CDR1 and CDR2 (germline): DFQATT, SNEGSKA (reference sequence). 5'RACE, which relied on constant-segment primers, yielded TCR alpha and TCR beta cDNA libraries carrying sample barcodes and UMIs. Each CDR3 protein is one row after TCRdb ran MiXCR on the 5' RACE reads. This sample has around 190,000 distinct CDR3 sequences; 15% to 20% occur once, and the top ten carry approximately 4%. This clonotype was seen a few times. No antigen is known for it. This receptor was identified in a man younger than 30 who had mild COVID-19 (a few samples of this study predate the infection). Cell type and time point are not known. The chain recombines TRBV20-1 with TRBJ2-7, with D perhaps TRBD1 (7 bases). The sequenced material came from PBMCs or a T cell subset sorted from them (not recorded which). CDR3 amino acids: CSAQTGEVQYF. DNA of the CDR3: TGCAGTGCCCAAACAGGGGAGGTGCAGTACTTC.